The 9 T cell receptor beta chains listed next were all sequenced from one sample in a study of blood T cell repertoires in COVID-19 (TCRdb year 2020). Library preparation employed the immunoSEQ multiplex PCR assay. TCRdb obtained this table from immuneACCESS and retained in-frame rearrangements with V and J assigned. These tables miss some clones; where compared with another copy, unresolved V genes account for less than half of the shortfall, and the remainder is unexplained. For this sample there are roughly 320,000 clones; 75% to 90% appear just once. The ten largest clonotypes hold 6% to 8% of the sample. The sequencing sample was made of peripheral blood. Every receptor here comes from a woman in her fifties or sixties with COVID-19, enrolled during active disease.

The chain links TRBV3-1 (or the pseudogene TRBV3-2) to TRBJ2-1; D gene unclear. Germline V gene sequence: CDR1 LGHDT, CDR2 YNNKEL (reference sequence). This CDR3 has 13 residues. The V and J ends lost 2 bases and 6 bases respectively, with 8 bases between them. CDR3 nucleotides: TGTGCCAGCAGCCAAAGTCTAGTCAATGAGCAGTTCTTC. This gives the protein CASSQSLVNEQFF.

This clone was seen only a few times. The chain is built from TRBV2 and TRBJ1-6; D perhaps matches TRBD1 (5 bases). The V gene lost 7 bases and the J gene lost 5 bases, with 15 bases spanning the gap. CDR3 size: 15 residues. CDR1 is SNHLY, CDR2 FYNNEI, per germline. CDR3 amino acids: CASTRVLRNNSPLHF. The CDR3, as DNA: TGTGCCAGCACCAGGGTTTTAAGGAATAATTCACCCCTCCACTTT.

The genes are TRBV18 and TRBJ2-2; 9 bases agree with TRBD1. CDR3 size: 16 residues. Germline trimming cut 0 bases from V and 6 bases from J; bases unmatched to any gene: 5. Germline CDR1 is KGHSH and CDR2 is LQKENI. CDR3 loop: CASSPPLGQGPGELFF. The CDR3 region has the DNA TGTGCCAGCTCACCACCGTTGGGACAGGGTCCCGGGGAGCTGTTTTTT.

V usage is TRBV24-1 and J usage is TRBJ2-7, with 7 bases that match TRBD1. Germline lookup yields CDR1 KGHDR and CDR2 SFDVKD. V lost 4 bases, J lost 5 bases, and 7 bases stayed unmatched. The CDR3 totals 14 residues. In DNA form, the CDR3 reads TGTGCCACCAGTGACCCGACAGGGAGCGACGAGCAGTACTTC. Its protein is CATSDPTGSDEQYF.

This chain joins TRBV7-9 and TRBJ2-7, with D possibly TRBD1 on 5 matching bases. The length of the CDR3 is 12 residues. V was cut by 4 bases and J by 6 bases, with 10 bases left in between. CDR1 is SEHNR and CDR2 is FQNEAQ in the germline V gene (reference sequence). The CDR3 DNA reads TGTGCCAGCAGCTCGACTGGGGCCGAGCAGTACTTC. It translates to CASSSTGAEQYF.

The chain employs TRBV29-1 and TRBJ2-7; no firm D call. CDR3 length: 10 amino acids. The germline V and J ends were trimmed by 4 bases and 9 bases, with 10 bases remaining between them. Germline V gene data show CDR1 as SQVTM and CDR2 as ANQGSEA. CDR3 sequence: CSVGDIGQYF. CDR3 coding DNA: TGCAGCGTTGGCGACATCGGGCAGTACTTC.

This clone was found once. V and J are TRBV6-6 and TRBJ1-1; no reliable D call. Germline values: CDR1 MNHNY, CDR2 SVGAGI (reference sequence). Trimming shortened V by 6 bases and J by 4 bases, and 12 bases separated the two germline ends. This CDR3 has 13 amino acids. The CDR3 spells CASSYRGSTEAFF. The DNA of the CDR3 is TGTGCCAGCAGCTACCGGGGTAGCACTGAAGCTTTCTTT.

The V gene is TRBV4-1, the J gene TRBJ2-1, with TRBD2 matching 16 bases. Looked up from germline, CDR1 is MGHRA and CDR2 is YSYEKL. CDR3 length: 19 residues. J lost 9 bases, V lost 1 base, and 12 bases had no gene match. The CDR3 DNA reads as TGCGCCAGCAGCCAAGTGGGGACTAGCGGGAGGGCCCGGGGGGGTGAGCAGTTCTTC. Its translation is CASSQVGTSGRARGGEQFF.

The chain combines TRBV6-5 with TRBJ2-2; 7 bases line up with TRBD1. CDR1 and CDR2 from the germline V gene are MNHEY and SVGAGI. J was trimmed by 6 bases and V by 10 bases; bases with no gene match: 14. The CDR3 is made up of 15 amino acids. The CDR3 is CATKANIQGAGELFF. The CDR3 region has the DNA TGTGCCACGAAGGCGAACATCCAGGGGGCCGGGGAGCTGTTTTTT.